A selection of T cell receptor beta chains follows, all from one sample in a study of CD8+CD57+ T cells in acquired aplastic anemia. TCRdb re-called the reads through MiXCR, storing one row per CDR3 protein. The data hold 180,000 or so distinct CDR3 sequences, with less than 60% observed a single time. Material for sequencing was sorted CD4+, CD8+, or CD8+CD57+ T cells (not recorded which) from PBMCs. The receptors derive from a human donor with aplastic anemia. CDR3s include the opening cysteine and the closing phenylalanine or tryptophan. A D gene is named only where the DNA matches it firmly. A clone size is listed for some rows: how often the clone was seen (once, few, many), or a class if it is expanded.

j_call clone_size d_call v_call cdr3_aa cdr3_nt
TRBJ1-6 once NA TRBV5-5 CASNGEQANYNSPLHF TGTGCCAGCAATGGCGAACAGGCTAACTATAATTCACCCCTCCACTTT
TRBJ2-3 many NA TRBV5-4 CASSLNGGRPDTQYF TGTGCCAGCAGCCTGAACGGGGGGCGGCCGGATACGCAGTATTTT
TRBJ2-3 many TRBD2 TRBV7-3 CASRPPGLASDTQYF TGTGCCAGCAGACCCCCGGGACTAGCCTCAGATACGCAGTATTTT
TRBJ1-1 NA NA TRBV29-1 CSVVLDTEAFF TGCAGCGTTGTCCTTGACACTGAAGCTTTCTTT
TRBJ1-2 many NA TRBV5-1 CASSFRGRASDGYTF TGCGCCAGCAGCTTTAGAGGCAGGGCCTCTGATGGCTACACCTTC
TRBJ2-7 NA NA TRBV6-5 CASSYSVYMPYEQYF TGTGCCAGCAGTTACTCCGTGTACATGCCCTACGAGCAGTACTTC
TRBJ2-7 NA TRBD1 TRBV20-1 CSATLSGQGGAFYEQYF TGCAGTGCTACGCTTTCGGGACAGGGGGGTGCATTCTACGAGCAGTACTTC
TRBJ2-2 NA TRBD2 TRBV7-2 CASSLTATSEVTGELFF TGTGCCAGCAGCTTAACGGCGACTAGCGAAGTCACCGGGGAGCTGTTTTTT
TRBJ1-2 NA NA TRBV25-1 CASSESPGAYGYTF TGTGCCAGCAGTGAATCGCCCGGGGCCTATGGCTACACCTTC
TRBJ1-1 many NA TRBV19 CASSMTENTEAFF TGTGCCAGTAGTATGACAGAGAACACTGAAGCTTTCTTT
TRBJ2-7 many NA TRBV6-5 CASSYGPQAHEQYF TGTGCCAGCAGTTACGGACCCCAGGCCCACGAGCAGTACTTC
TRBJ1-4 many NA TRBV20-1 CSAQRLGFNEKLFF TGCAGTGCGCAGAGACTAGGATTTAATGAAAAACTGTTTTTT
TRBJ2-3 NA NA TRBV24-1 CARATPRSSTDTQYF TGTGCTAGAGCCACCCCCAGATCTAGCACAGATACGCAGTATTTT
TRBJ1-1 NA NA TRBV7-8 CASSLALSGRGEAFF TGTGCCAGCAGCTTAGCGTTGTCGGGACGTGGCGAAGCTTTCTTT
TRBJ1-5 many NA TRBV12-3/TRBV12-4 CASSFGGINQPQHF TGTGCCAGCAGTTTCGGGGGAATCAATCAGCCCCAGCATTTT
TRBJ1-5 few NA TRBV2 CASTPSPNQPQHF TGTGCCAGCACCCCCAGCCCTAATCAGCCCCAGCATTTT
TRBJ2-7 NA TRBD2 TRBV10-2 CASSESLAGGPKYEQYF TGCGCCAGCAGTGAGAGTCTAGCGGGAGGGCCTAAGTACGAGCAGTACTTC
TRBJ1-5 few NA TRBV18 CASSPNGGSNQPQHF TGTGCCAGCTCACCAAATGGAGGTTCCAATCAGCCCCAGCATTTT
TRBJ1-1 few NA TRBV10-3 CASSESTEMGTEAFF TGTGCCAGCAGTGAGTCTACTGAAATGGGGACTGAAGCTTTCTTT
TRBJ2-7 many NA TRBV18 CASSPAGSYEQYF TGTGCCAGCTCACCAGCAGGATCCTACGAGCAGTACTTC
TRBJ1-6 few NA TRBV15 CATSRVGRYNSPLHF TGTGCCACCAGCAGAGTGGGTAGATACAATTCACCCCTCCACTTT
TRBJ2-2 NA NA TRBV29-1 CSTEEGTGELFF TGCAGCACCGAGGAAGGCACCGGGGAGCTGTTTTTT
TRBJ2-2 NA TRBD1 TRBV7-2 CASRTTGETGELFF TGTGCCAGCAGAACGACAGGGGAAACCGGGGAGCTGTTTTTT
TRBJ1-6 NA NA TRBV30 CAWNVLGIGNSPLHF TGTGCCTGGAATGTACTGGGGATCGGTAATTCACCCCTCCACTTT
TRBJ2-3 NA TRBD2 TRBV11-1 CASSLTSGGVVTDTQYF TGTGCCAGCAGCTTGACTAGCGGGGGGGTTGTGACAGATACGCAGTATTTT
TRBJ1-1 once NA TRBV4-3 CASSQGYGEPTEAFF TGCGCCAGCAGCCAAGGTTACGGGGAACCCACTGAAGCTTTCTTT
TRBJ2-7 NA TRBD2 TRBV20-1 CSAIPVTSGSSYEQYF TGCAGTGCTATCCCCGTGACTAGCGGAAGCTCCTACGAGCAGTACTTC
TRBJ1-2 many NA TRBV20-1 CSATRDGNYGYTF TGCAGTGCTACCCGGGACGGGAACTATGGCTACACCTTC
TRBJ2-7 NA TRBD2 TRBV7-2 CASSPASGGTYEQYF TGTGCCAGCAGCCCGGCTAGCGGGGGGACCTACGAGCAGTACTTC
TRBJ2-5 NA TRBD2 TRBV7-8 CASSYSGPETQYF TGTGCCAGCAGCTATAGCGGGCCAGAGACCCAGTACTTC
TRBJ2-7 few NA TRBV10-3 CAISEGGTRGPYEQYF TGTGCCATCAGTGAGGGTGGGACTCGGGGACCCTACGAGCAGTACTTC
TRBJ1-6 many NA TRBV6-1 CASRILGGGSPLHF TGTGCCAGCCGTATCTTAGGGGGTGGGTCACCCCTCCACTTT